These T cell receptor beta chains were read from a single sample in a study of T cells in Graves' hyperthyroidism and ophthalmopathy. Via MiXCR, TCRdb re-called the multiplex PCR reads, giving one row per CDR3 protein. The sample consists of some 600,000 distinct CDR3 sequences, more than 11% of them appearing once. Source material: blood. The receptors come from a woman in her twenties or thirties with Graves' hyperthyroidism that later progressed to Graves' ophthalmopathy. Both conserved end residues are part of each CDR3. D genes are given only for firm matches. Only part of the rows carry a size: once, few, many, or a class if the clone is expanded.

cdr3_aa cdr3_nt v_call clone_size j_call d_call
CASSSKTGGPSPLHF TGTGCCAGCAGTTCCAAGACAGGGGGGCCTTCACCCCTCCACTTT TRBV5-5 many TRBJ1-6 TRBD1
CATSDPDGGSGAFF TGTGCCACTAGTGACCCAGATGGTGGGTCCGGGGCTTTCTTT TRBV24-1 once TRBJ1-1 NA
CASSLFQEVFYEQYF TGTGCCAGCAGTTTATTCCAGGAAGTATTCTACGAGCAGTACTTC TRBV12-3/TRBV12-4 NA TRBJ2-7 NA
CATQPPTSGRGWEQFF TGTGCCACTCAGCCTCCGACTAGCGGGAGGGGATGGGAGCAGTTCTTC TRBV15 many TRBJ2-1 TRBD2
CASSFRQGYQAQHF TGTGCCAGCAGTTTTAGGCAGGGATACCAGGCCCAGCATTTT TRBV28 few TRBJ1-5 NA
CASTGQSSYNEQFF TGTGCCAGCACCGGTCAGAGCTCCTACAATGAGCAGTTCTTC TRBV27 many TRBJ2-1 NA
CASSGPGTGGSGSSYGYTF TGTGCCAGCAGTGGTCCGGGGACAGGGGGATCCGGAAGTAGCTATGGCTACACCTTC TRBV12-3/TRBV12-4 many TRBJ1-2 TRBD1
CASSQDESQPQHF TGCGCCAGCAGCCAAGACGAAAGTCAGCCCCAGCATTTT TRBV4-1 NA TRBJ1-5 NA
CASSYSRSGGEAFF TGTGCCAGCAGTTACTCCAGGTCGGGGGGTGAAGCTTTCTTT TRBV6-2/TRBV6-3 once TRBJ1-1 NA
CASSNRASGLYEQYF TGTGCCAGCAGCAACCGGGCTAGCGGGCTCTACGAGCAGTACTTC TRBV27 NA TRBJ2-7 TRBD2
CASSPGAGAFGGEQFF TGTGCCAGCAGCCCGGGAGCGGGGGCCTTCGGGGGTGAGCAGTTCTTC TRBV7-3 few TRBJ2-1 TRBD2
CASSIRLQMNTEAFF TGTGCCAGTAGTATACGTTTACAGATGAACACTGAAGCTTTCTTT TRBV19 many TRBJ1-1 NA
CASSLQNTGELFF TGTGCCAGTAGTCTGCAGAACACCGGGGAGCTGTTTTTT TRBV19 few TRBJ2-2 NA
CASSFNWGKRLSGANVLTF TGTGCCAGCAGTTTTAATTGGGGGAAAAGGCTCTCTGGGGCCAACGTCCTGACTTTC TRBV28 many TRBJ2-6 NA
CASSQDVQGGSPLHF TGTGCCAGCAGCCAAGATGTTCAGGGGGGTTCACCCCTCCACTTT TRBV3-1 many TRBJ1-6 TRBD1
CASSPPPPPRFSADTQYF TGTGCCAGCAGCCCTCCCCCCCCCCCTCGGTTTAGCGCAGATACGCAGTATTTT TRBV11-2 NA TRBJ2-3 NA
CSARDLSGRDTQYF TGCAGTGCTAGAGATCTAAGCGGGAGGGATACGCAGTATTTT TRBV20-1 many TRBJ2-3 TRBD2
CASSQETGQYSSREKLFF TGCGCCAGCAGCCAAGAAACGGGACAATACTCTTCGCGTGAAAAACTGTTTTTT TRBV4-1 few TRBJ1-4 NA
CAISDLASGSSYEQYF TGTGCCATCAGTGATTTGGCTAGCGGGAGCTCCTACGAGCAGTACTTC TRBV10-3 many TRBJ2-7 TRBD2
CASSPLGGTVQETQYF TGTGCCAGCTCACCCCTAGGGGGAACCGTCCAAGAGACCCAGTACTTC TRBV18 NA TRBJ2-5 NA
CSASSTGGANNEQFF TGCAGTGCTAGTTCCACAGGGGGCGCCAACAATGAGCAGTTCTTC TRBV20-1 few TRBJ2-1 TRBD1
CSAQGPLGNEQFF TGCAGTGCTCAGGGCCCCCTTGGCAATGAGCAGTTCTTC TRBV20-1 few TRBJ2-1 NA
CASSPPATGGDTQYF TGTGCCAGCAGCCCCCCGGCGACAGGGGGTGATACGCAGTATTTT TRBV7-9 many TRBJ2-3 TRBD1
CASSERSIQNNSPLHF TGTGCCAGCAGTGAGCGTAGCATTCAGAATAATTCACCCCTCCACTTT TRBV2 many TRBJ1-6 NA
CASSLVASGIPDTQYF TGTGCCAGCAGCTTAGTCGCCAGCGGGATCCCAGATACGCAGTATTTT TRBV7-8 many TRBJ2-3 TRBD2
CASSFVGTAHTDTQYF TGTGCCAGCAGCTTCGTTGGGACAGCTCACACAGATACGCAGTATTTT TRBV7-9 NA TRBJ2-3 TRBD1
CSARESGGRPYEQYF TGCAGTGCTAGAGAGAGCGGGGGTCGGCCCTACGAGCAGTACTTC TRBV20-1 NA TRBJ2-7 TRBD2
CASSLVSLLAGGPGEQFF TGTGCCAGCAGCTTAGTCTCCTTACTAGCGGGAGGTCCCGGTGAGCAGTTCTTC TRBV11-2 many TRBJ2-1 TRBD2
CASMQLTEAFF TGTGCCAGCATGCAGCTCACTGAAGCTTTCTTT TRBV2 many TRBJ1-1 NA
CATSSGTQPQHF TGTGCCACCAGCAGCGGGACTCAGCCCCAGCATTTT TRBV15 NA TRBJ1-5 NA
CASSDVKGAADTQYF TGTGCCAGCAGTGATGTAAAGGGGGCAGCAGATACGCAGTATTTT TRBV25-1 many TRBJ2-3 TRBD1
CSARGAASGARADTQYF TGCAGTGCTAGAGGCGCTGCCTCGGGGGCTAGGGCAGATACGCAGTATTTT TRBV20-1 few TRBJ2-3 NA
CASSLSSGYNEQFF TGTGCCAGCAGCTTATCATCAGGGTACAATGAGCAGTTCTTC TRBV11-2 many TRBJ2-1 NA
CASSQYGTRGDEQYF TGTGCCAGCAGCCAATACGGGACACGGGGGGACGAGCAGTACTTC TRBV14 many TRBJ2-7 NA
CASSIEGSGDTQYF TGTGCCAGCAGCATAGAGGGTTCGGGGGATACGCAGTATTTT TRBV9 NA TRBJ2-3 NA
CSASSGGEAFF TGCAGTGCCAGCAGTGGGGGTGAAGCTTTCTTT TRBV20-1 few TRBJ1-1 NA
CASGDREGHNEQFF TGTGCCAGCGGGGACAGGGAAGGGCACAATGAGCAGTTCTTC TRBV6-1 many TRBJ2-1 TRBD1
CASSIEVWDNEQFF TGTGCCAGCAGCATAGAAGTGTGGGACAATGAGCAGTTCTTC TRBV11-2 many TRBJ2-1 NA
CASSDKDTQYF TGTGCCAGCAGTGATAAAGATACGCAGTATTTT TRBV2 many TRBJ2-3 NA
CASRTPGHNNEQFF TGTGCCAGCAGGACCCCGGGACATAACAATGAGCAGTTCTTC TRBV12-3/TRBV12-4 few TRBJ2-1 NA
CSVTRQSYEQYF TGCAGCGTTACGAGGCAGTCTTACGAGCAGTACTTC TRBV29-1 NA TRBJ2-7 NA
CAISESTGTRYEQYF TGTGCCATCAGTGAGTCAACAGGGACAAGGTACGAGCAGTACTTC TRBV10-3 many TRBJ2-7 NA
CASSIPTSGYSYEQYF TGTGCCAGCAGTATTCCTACTAGCGGGTATTCCTACGAGCAGTACTTC TRBV6-2/TRBV6-3 many TRBJ2-7 TRBD2
CASKAGTGSTEAFF TGTGCCAGCAAGGCGGGGACAGGGAGCACTGAAGCTTTCTTT TRBV12-3/TRBV12-4 many TRBJ1-1 TRBD1
CASSSHWTSGRQAYNEQFF TGTGCCAGCAGTTCCCACTGGACTAGCGGGAGGCAAGCTTACAATGAGCAGTTCTTC TRBV28 many TRBJ2-1 TRBD2
CSAPASGSYEQYF TGCAGTGCGCCGGCTAGCGGATCCTACGAGCAGTACTTC TRBV20-1 many TRBJ2-7 TRBD2
CASSRPVGQGRREQYF TGTGCCAGCAGCCGTCCCGTGGGACAGGGCCGTAGGGAGCAGTACTTC TRBV6-1 many TRBJ2-7 TRBD1
CATSDQGLQMGDTQYF TGTGCCACCAGTGACCAGGGACTACAAATGGGGGATACGCAGTATTTT TRBV24-1 many TRBJ2-3 TRBD2
CASSLSSASSYNEQFF TGTGCCAGCAGCTTATCGTCGGCGAGCTCCTACAATGAGCAGTTCTTC TRBV7-3 few TRBJ2-1 NA
CASRSGQGNYEQYF TGTGCCAGCAGATCCGGACAGGGGAATTACGAGCAGTACTTC TRBV28 NA TRBJ2-7 TRBD1
CASSQGTSASSTDTQYF TGTGCCAGCAGCCAAGGGACTAGCGCTTCTAGCACAGATACGCAGTATTTT TRBV14 few TRBJ2-3 TRBD2
CSVGRGSAGETQYF TGCAGCGTTGGAAGGGGCAGTGCAGGGGAGACCCAGTACTTC TRBV29-1 many TRBJ2-5 NA
CASSLGWGGIYGYTF TGTGCCAGCAGCTTAGGCTGGGGCGGAATCTATGGCTACACCTTC TRBV7-2 many TRBJ1-2 NA
CASSHDRDSPLHF TGTGCCAGCTCGCATGACAGGGACTCACCCCTCCACTTT TRBV18 many TRBJ1-6 TRBD1
CASSPPVGESYNEQFF TGTGCCAGCTCACCACCTGTAGGGGAATCCTACAATGAGCAGTTCTTC TRBV18 many TRBJ2-1 NA
CASSSLAALEEQYF TGTGCCAGCAGCTCACTAGCCGCTTTGGAGGAGCAGTACTTC TRBV7-2 few TRBJ2-7 NA
CSARDMRGPPDEQYF TGCAGTGCTAGAGATATGCGGGGACCCCCGGACGAGCAGTACTTC TRBV20-1 few TRBJ2-7 NA